Shown below are 20 T cell receptor beta chains from a single sample sequenced in a study of cytomegalovirus exposure and HLA in healthy donors. Primers: 60 Vbeta forward and 13 Jbeta reverse. The protocol was immunoSEQ multiplex PCR, while the TCRdb copy is restricted to in-frame clones and leaves out a portion. The sample lists fewer than 200,000 clones; less than 80% were seen once. Sample: PBMCs. All receptors derive from a woman aged 40 to 50 in good health and CMV-seronegative.

J is TRBJ2-7 and V is TRBV5-1; 7 nucleotides line up with TRBD2. This CDR3 spans 14 amino acids. Per the germline V gene, CDR1 is SGHRS and CDR2 is YFSETQ. V lost 4 bases, J lost 3 bases, and 7 bases stayed unmatched. CDR3 DNA sequence: TGCGCCAGCAGCGAGGGAGGGGTTAACTACGAGCAGTACTTC. This encodes CASSEGGVNYEQYF.

This clone was counted between two and nine times. The V call is TRBV19, the J call TRBJ1-4; TRBD1 matches at 8 bases. This CDR3 region has 17 residues. The V gene's germline CDR1 is LNHDA and CDR2 SQIVND (reference sequence). J gave up 10 bases and V 0 bases, and 13 bases lay outside the gene matches. This CDR3 is CASSIDHGGTGSAKLFF. In DNA form, the CDR3 reads TGTGCCAGTAGTATAGATCATGGCGGGACAGGCTCAGCAAAACTGTTTTTT.

This clone showed up just a few times. J is TRBJ1-1 and V is TRBV6-5, with a tentative D call TRBD1 (5 bases). The V and J ends lost 4 bases and 7 bases respectively, with 16 bases between them. The CDR3 has 14 residues. The germline gives CDR1 MNHEY, CDR2 SVGAGI. CDR3 in DNA: TGTGCCAGCAGTTCGAGCACCCGGGGGGTTGAAGCTTTCTTT. This gives the protein CASSSSTRGVEAFF.

The chain uses TRBV28 and TRBJ1-5; D not resolved. Germline V gene data show CDR1 as MDHEN and CDR2 as SYDVKM. The CDR3 covers 13 residues. Trimming pared 3 bases from V and 5 bases from J, leaving 8 bases between. The CDR3 sequence: CASSFPSDQPQHF. The CDR3 DNA reads as TGTGCCAGCAGTTTTCCCAGCGATCAGCCCCAGCATTTT.

The chain combines TRBV21-1 with TRBJ1-5; the D call of TRBD1 is as the table states it, not checked on the DNA. TRBV21-1 counts as a pseudogene. The CDR3 spans 16 residues. Written as DNA, the CDR3 is TGTGCCAGCAGCAGTTTCCGGGACAGATGCAATCAGCCCCAGCATTTT. Translation: CASSSFRDRCNQPQHF.

The J gene is TRBJ1-2, the V gene TRBV27, with 10 bases matching TRBD1. There are 15 residues in the CDR3. Germline lookup yields CDR1 MNHEY and CDR2 SMNVEV (reference sequence). Unmatched junction bases numbered 10, after V lost 4 bases and J lost 8 bases. CDR3 coding DNA: TGTGCCAGCAGTTCACTAGACAGGGGGCCTGGAGGCTACACCTTC. Encoded protein: CASSSLDRGPGGYTF.

The V gene is TRBV15, the J gene TRBJ1-1; tentative D call: TRBD1 (6 bases). The CDR3 has 13 amino acids. Trimming took off 3 bases at V and 1 base at J, with 6 bases between the two ends. CDR1 and CDR2 from the germline V gene are LNHNV and YYDKDF (reference sequence). CDR3 sequence reads: CATSRTGNTEAFF. CDR3 nucleotide sequence: TGTGCCACCAGCAGGACAGGGAACACTGAAGCTTTCTTT.

The CDR3 DNA reads as TGCGCCAGCAGCCCCACAGGTCCAGTTAACTATGGCTACACCTTC. As protein: CASSPTGPVNYGYTF. The chain has TRBV5-1 and TRBJ1-2; D is possibly TRBD1 (5 bases). Deletions cut 4 bases from V and 1 base from J, with 14 bases between. This CDR3 is 15 amino acids long. Germline lookup yields CDR1 SGHRS and CDR2 YFSETQ. The whole variable domain, filled in from reference TRBV5-1 and TRBJ1-2, reads KAGVTQTPRYLIKTRGQQVTLSCSPISGHRSVSWYQQTPGQGLQFLFEYFSETQRNKGNFPGRFSGRQFSNSRSEMNVSTLELGDSALYLCASSPTGPVNYGYTFGSGTRLTVV.

This clone was seen once. The same CDR3 arises from other DNA sequences in this sample as well. The chain employs TRBV5-6 and TRBJ1-5; D is possibly TRBD1 (6 bases). Deletions cut 1 base from V and 2 bases from J, with 7 bases between. Germline V gene data show CDR1 as SGHDT and CDR2 as YYEEEE. The CDR3 totals 14 residues. The CDR3, as DNA: TGTGCCAGCAGCTTGTCAGGGGGCAATCAGCCCCAGCATTTT. Translated: CASSLSGGNQPQHF.

This rearrangement joins TRBV11-3 to TRBJ1-3, with a possible D match to TRBD1 (5 bases). Germline CDR1 reads SGHNT; CDR2 reads YENEEA. The CDR3 covers 16 residues. Trimming took 3 bases from V and 0 from J, leaving 12 bases between them. The chain's CDR3 is CASSLGTLASGNTIYF. In DNA form, the CDR3 reads TGTGCCAGCAGCTTGGGGACTCTCGCCTCTGGAAACACCATATATTTT. The whole variable domain, filled in from reference TRBV11-3 and TRBJ1-3, reads EAGVVQSPRYKIIEKKQPVAFWCNPISGHNTLYWYLQNLGQGPELLIRYENEEAVDDSQLPKDRFSAERLKGVDSTLKIQPAELGDSAVYLCASSLGTLASGNTIYFGEGSWLTVV.

This sequence joins TRBV6-4 and TRBJ1-1; maybe TRBD1 (5 bases). V gave up 5 bases and J gave up 0 bases, with 10 bases separating them. The CDR3 sequence is 14 residues long. The V gene's germline CDR1 is MRHNA and CDR2 SNTAGT. CDR3 region: CASSRDSLNTEAFF. For the CDR3, the DNA is TGTGCCAGCAGTCGCGACAGCCTGAACACTGAAGCTTTCTTT.

The chain uses TRBV28 and TRBJ2-7; tentative D call: TRBD1 (5 bases). The V and J ends lost 10 bases and 2 bases respectively, with 12 bases between them. The CDR3 sequence is 12 residues long. Germline V gene lookup returns CDR1 MDHEN and CDR2 SYDVKM. The CDR3 bases are TGTGCCACCACGACAGAAACCTACGAGCAGTACTTC. It codes for CATTTETYEQYF. Together with reference TRBV28 and TRBJ2-7, the CDR3 gives the full variable domain: DVKVTQSSRYLVKRTGEKVFLECVQDMDHENMFWYRQDPGLGLRLIYFSYDVKMKEKGDIPEGYSVSREKKERFSLILESASTNQTSMYLCATTTETYEQYFGPGTRLTVT.

The V and J genes are TRBV6-5 and TRBJ2-5; perhaps TRBD2 as D (7 bases). The length of the CDR3 is 14 residues. Trimming removed 6 bases from V and 7 bases from J, with 18 bases in between. Germline V gene sequence: CDR1 MNHEY, CDR2 SVGAGI. Here the CDR3 DNA reads TGTGCCAGCAGGATATCGGGGGGACAACGGACCCAGTACTTC. Encoded protein: CASRISGGQRTQYF.

The chain carries TRBV4-1 and TRBJ2-5; 7 nucleotides line up with TRBD2. Germline trimming cut 0 bases from V and 0 bases from J; bases unmatched to any gene: 10. The germline gives CDR1 MGHRA, CDR2 YSYEKL. The CDR3 is made up of 18 amino acids. CDR3 nucleotides: TGCGCCAGCAGCCAAGATGAGGCGGGAGCGGGGTACCAAGAGACCCAGTACTTC. Its protein is CASSQDEAGAGYQETQYF.

The rearrangement links TRBV28 to TRBJ2-3; 9 positions match TRBD1. The CDR3 covers 14 residues. Germline V gives CDR1 MDHEN, CDR2 SYDVKM. The trim removed 6 bases at V and 3 bases at J, leaving 4 bases unmatched. CDR3 DNA sequence: TGTGCCAGCAGGGGGACAGGGCTAACAGATACGCAGTATTTT. As protein: CASRGTGLTDTQYF.

The chain couples TRBV19 to TRBJ1-2, with TRBD1 as a possible D gene (5 bases). V was trimmed by 1 base and J by 8 bases, leaving 14 bases between them. The germline CDR1 and CDR2 sequences are LNHDA and SQIVND (reference sequence). CDR3 size: 14 residues. In nucleotides, the CDR3 is TGTGCCAGTAGTATAGGGGGGGGGTCTCGAGGCTACACCTTC. Its protein is CASSIGGGSRGYTF.

The chain carries TRBV18 and TRBJ1-3; D is possibly TRBD1 (6 bases). Germline CDR1 and CDR2: KGHSH and LQKENI. This CDR3 is 16 amino acids long. V was clipped by 3 bases and J by 1 base, with 13 bases between them. CDR3 in DNA: TGTGCCAGCTCACCCACATCACAGGGTTCTGGAAACACCATATATTTT. Its protein is CASSPTSQGSGNTIYF.

This clone has only a few counts. The chain joins TRBV4-1 to TRBJ1-5; D is ambiguous. The V gene lost 1 base and the J gene lost 0 bases, with 10 bases spanning the gap. CDR3 size: 16 residues. Germline V lookup: CDR1 MGHRA, CDR2 YSYEKL. CDR3 residues: CASSQGVGSSNQPQHF. CDR3 DNA: TGCGCCAGCAGCCAAGGGGTAGGGAGTAGCAATCAGCCCCAGCATTTT.

The CDR3 DNA is TGTGCCAGCAGTTTAACGGATGTAGCGGGAGCGCCAGATACGCAGTATTTT. Its protein product is CASSLTDVAGAPDTQYF. This sequence joins TRBV27 and TRBJ2-3; 9 nucleotides align to TRBD2. CDR1 MNHEY and CDR2 SMNVEV come from the germline V gene (reference sequence). CDR3 size: 17 residues. The V segment lost 2 bases and the J segment 4 bases; nucleotides outside the gene matches: 10.

The genes are TRBV19 and TRBJ2-1, with 13 bases matching TRBD2. Germline CDR1 reads LNHDA; CDR2 reads SQIVND (reference sequence). The CDR3 covers 18 residues. V lost 5 bases, J lost 3 bases, and 10 bases stayed unmatched. CDR3 region: CASSPKGLAGRYYNEQFF. DNA of the CDR3: TGTGCCAGTAGTCCGAAGGGACTAGCGGGGCGGTACTACAATGAGCAGTTCTTC.